This TCR beta chain was captured in a study of vaccination effects on CD4 cells after COVID-19. For the study at large: Following the second dose by a median of 72 days, the post-vaccine samples were obtained. General study findings and limits: Pronounced clonal contraction occurred in clones induced by infection and by vaccine late after vaccination.

TCRdb's copy holds only in-frame clones and misses some; the assay was immunoSEQ multiplex PCR. This sample has about 15,000 clones; about 70% occur once, and the top ten carry just under 25%. This clone has just one count. Its antigen is still unknown. Prior to sequencing, the ViraFEST assay stimulated PBMC with viral peptide pools, which expanded the antigen-specific CD4+ T cells. Investigators separated out CD4+ T cells once around eleven days of culture had passed. Confirmation by PCR established that the person had SARS-CoV-2 infection between March and December 2020. The participants, recipients of two vaccine doses, got either BNT162b2 or mRNA-1273. Trimming at V came to 4 bases and at J to 0 bases, leaving 2 bases not matched to a gene. Germline V gene data show CDR1 as SNHLY and CDR2 as FYNNEI. The CDR3 sequence is 14 residues long.

This chain joins TRBV2 and TRBJ2-7; 8 positions match TRBD1. The sequencing used CD4+ T cells from PBMCs cultured with HCoV-NL63 spike peptides, collected after COVID-19 vaccination. The receptor's source is a human donor who had a prior SARS-CoV-2 infection. Here the CDR3 reads CASSAGQGSYEQYF. CDR3 in DNA: TGTGCCAGCAGTGCCGGACAGGGCTCCTACGAGCAGTACTTC.